This T cell receptor (beta chain) was found in a study of T cell repertoires in cytomegalovirus infection. In the study overall: It can be stated that public TCR beta signatures indicated CMV infection as well as a matching HLA type. Findings of the study overall: Summed public TCR beta family frequency identified CMV carriers bearing the relevant HLA.

Each CDR3 protein gets one entry after TCRdb re-called the reads with MiXCR. The repertoire holds over 300,000 distinct CDR3 sequences, with roughly 15% as singletons. The CDR3 covers 16 residues. Trimming took off 5 bases at V and 0 bases at J, with 17 bases between the two ends. Germline assignment: CDR1 MNHNS and CDR2 SASEGT. This clonotype was seen ten or more times. Antigen unknown. The receptor was isolated from a human donor in good health (CMV status not recorded). Some clones in this sample may be carry-over from other donors' samples. J is TRBJ2-7 and V is TRBV6-1; weak D call: TRBD1 (6 bases). Sample: PBMCs. This CDR3 is CASSRSGQGISYEQYF. DNA of the CDR3: TGTGCCAGCAGTCGCTCTGGGCAGGGGATCTCCTACGAGCAGTACTTC.